This T cell receptor beta chain emerged from a study of blood T cell repertoires in COVID-19. Under the authors' procedure: Amplification with reference gene primers provided the estimates of nucleated cell counts. The protocol was immunoSEQ multiplex PCR, while the TCRdb copy is restricted to in-frame clones and leaves out a portion. V and J calls and clone size follow that table, whereas D and trimming were derived from the DNA. The sample consists of about 52,000 clones, more than 80% of them appearing once. CDR1 is SGDLS, CDR2 YYNGEE, per germline. The CDR3 runs 15 residues. V lost 4 bases, J lost 7 bases, and 8 bases stayed unmatched.

The sample consisted of peripheral blood. This TCR derives from a human donor in a cohort sampled during active COVID-19. V gene TRBV9 combines with J gene TRBJ1-6; 7 nucleotides match TRBD1. CDR3 region: CASSSQGGANSPLHF. The CDR3 region has the DNA TGTGCCAGCAGCTCGCAGGGGGGTGCGAATTCACCCCTCCACTTT. Complete variable domain (other parts from reference TRBV9 and TRBJ1-6): DSGVTQTPKHLITATGQRVTLRCSPRSGDLSVYWYQQSLDQGLQFLIQYYNGEERAKGNILERFSAQQFPDLHSELNLSSLELGDSALYFCASSSQGGANSPLHFGNGTRLTVT.